The 18 T cell receptor beta chains given below trace back to one sample, sequenced in a study of blood T cell repertoires in COVID-19. Profiling relied on immunoSEQ multiplex PCR, and the TCRdb table lists in-frame clones only, not all of them. The sample carries 50,000 to 70,000 clones, less than 90% recorded once. The sample comprised peripheral blood. These TCRs come from a woman aged 70-85 years with active COVID-19.

V and J are TRBV19 and TRBJ1-1; D uncertain. Trimming removed 0 bases at V and 2 bases at J, with 10 bases between. The CDR3 extends over 15 amino acids. Germline loops: CDR1 LNHDA, CDR2 SQIVND (reference sequence). The CDR3 protein is CASSIDSGDNTEAFF. In DNA form, the CDR3 reads TGTGCCAGTAGTATAGATTCAGGTGATAACACTGAAGCTTTCTTT.

V and J are TRBV5-1 and TRBJ2-4, with D perhaps TRBD2 (5 bases). Germline V gene sequence: CDR1 SGHRS, CDR2 YFSETQ. This CDR3 has 14 residues. The V end lost 2 bases, the J end lost 2 bases, and 8 bases lay between the germline ends. Here the CDR3 DNA reads TGCGCCAGCAGCTTAGGACTCACCAAAAACATTCAGTACTTC. Protein product: CASSLGLTKNIQYF.

V and J are TRBV28 and TRBJ1-1; a possible D gene is TRBD1 (5 bases). The V gene's germline CDR1 is MDHEN and CDR2 SYDVKM. Trimming left V 2 bases short and J 5 bases short, with 9 bases between. CDR3 length equals 13 residues. This CDR3 is CASSLQGWTEAFF. The CDR3 DNA is TGTGCCAGCAGTTTACAGGGTTGGACTGAAGCTTTCTTT.

The chain combines TRBV7-3 with TRBJ1-2; 8 bases fit TRBD1. CDR3 length: 13 residues. V was clipped by 5 bases and J by 8 bases; unmatched bases: 7. In germline, CDR1 is SGHTA, CDR2 FQGTGA. The CDR3: CASSVYRDRGYTF. The CDR3 region has the DNA TGTGCCAGCAGCGTCTACCGGGACAGGGGCTACACCTTC.

This clone was seen only once. This rearrangement joins TRBV28 to TRBJ1-1, with D tentatively TRBD1 (6 bases). V lost 5 bases and J 5 bases, leaving 18 bases between the germline ends. The germline V gene encodes CDR1 MDHEN and CDR2 SYDVKM. The CDR3 has 15 residues. The DNA of the CDR3 is TGTGCCAGCAGTCCCCCGACAGGACGGGGAACTGAAGCTTTCTTT. This encodes CASSPPTGRGTEAFF.

The CDR3 DNA is TGTGCCAGCAGCGTATCATGGGGACAGAAGAACACTGAAGCTTTCTTT. Residues: CASSVSWGQKNTEAFF. This rearrangement joins TRBV9 to TRBJ1-1, with TRBD1 matching over 7 bases. The germline CDR1 and CDR2 sequences are SGDLS and YYNGEE. The CDR3 runs to 16 residues. V shed 1 base and J 1 base; nucleotides not matched to a gene: 7.

CDR3 in amino acids: CASSAPWGRDRERGDYGYTF. In nucleotides, the CDR3 is TGTGCCAGCAGCGCGCCCTGGGGGAGGGACAGGGAAAGGGGCGACTATGGCTACACCTTC. The chain uses TRBV9 and TRBJ1-2; TRBD1 matches 9 bases. This CDR3 contains 20 residues. V lost 3 bases and J lost 3; bases outside the gene matches: 21. Germline CDR1 SGDLS, CDR2 YYNGEE.

This clone was observed once. The chain is built from TRBV19 and TRBJ1-2; D remains ambiguous. The CDR3 consists of 16 residues. Trimming pared 3 bases from V and 0 bases from J, leaving 14 bases between. Germline-derived CDR1 and CDR2 are LNHDA and SQIVND (reference sequence). The CDR3 DNA follows: TGTGCCAGTAGTATCGGGGTTGGGAGCGCTAACTATGGCTACACCTTC. Protein product: CASSIGVGSANYGYTF.

This chain uses TRBV6-1 with TRBJ2-7, with 8 bases lining up with TRBD1. CDR1 and CDR2 from the germline V gene are MNHNS and SASEGT. CDR3 length: 15 residues. The V gene end was trimmed by 2 bases and the J gene end by 4 bases; junction bases not matched to a gene: 7. The CDR3: CASSETPGTGYEQYF. The CDR3 bases are TGTGCCAGCAGTGAAACCCCCGGGACAGGTTACGAGCAGTACTTC.

The V call is TRBV6-5, the J call TRBJ2-3; 8 nucleotides match TRBD2. The germline gives CDR1 MNHEY, CDR2 SVGAGI. The ends lost 7 bases at V and 3 bases at J; junction bases unmatched: 9. The CDR3 length is 15 residues. CDR3 bases: TGTGCCAGCACTCGGGGTAGCGGGACAACAGATACGCAGTATTTT. This translates into CASTRGSGTTDTQYF.

The rearrangement uses TRBV5-1 and TRBJ2-2; D might be TRBD2 (6 bases). Per germline, CDR1 SGHRS and CDR2 YFSETQ. The CDR3 contains 15 residues. Deletions cut 0 bases from V and 1 base from J, with 7 bases between. This chain's CDR3 is CASSLVSGNTGELFF. As DNA, the CDR3 is TGCGCCAGCAGCTTGGTTAGCGGGAACACCGGGGAGCTGTTTTTT. Together with reference TRBV5-1 and TRBJ2-2, the CDR3 gives the full variable domain: KAGVTQTPRYLIKTRGQQVTLSCSPISGHRSVSWYQQTPGQGLQFLFEYFSETQRNKGNFPGRFSGRQFSNSRSEMNVSTLELGDSALYLCASSLVSGNTGELFFGEGSRLTVL.

This clone was detected once. The rearrangement links TRBV13 to TRBJ2-1; TRBD2 might be the D (6 bases). The V end was cut by 2 bases, the J end by 5 bases, with 16 bases between. The CDR3 spans 16 residues. From germline, CDR1 is PRHDT and CDR2 FYEKMQ (reference sequence). The CDR3 here is CASSLPRLGSNNEQFF. CDR3 nucleotide sequence: TGTGCCAGCAGCTTACCCCGACTAGGTTCTAACAATGAGCAGTTCTTC.

The chain links TRBV11-2 to TRBJ2-1; 10 nucleotides match TRBD2. The V gene end was trimmed by 3 bases and the J gene end by 10 bases; junction bases not matched to a gene: 9. This CDR3 comprises 15 residues. Germline loops: CDR1 SGHAT, CDR2 FQNNGV. The CDR3 region is CASSLKREGVPEQFF. The CDR3 nucleotides are TGTGCCAGCAGCTTGAAGCGGGAGGGCGTACCGGAGCAGTTCTTC.

This rearrangement joins TRBV10-3 to TRBJ2-3, with 11 positions matching TRBD2. Germline loops: CDR1 ENHRY, CDR2 SYGVKD. V gave up 2 bases and J gave up 11 bases; unmatched junction bases: 12. CDR3 length: 16 residues. CDR3 nucleotide sequence: TGTGCCATCAGTGAGCCACTAGCGGGAGTGACGGAAAAGCAGTATTTT. Amino acid sequence: CAISEPLAGVTEKQYF.

This chain links TRBV5-1 with TRBJ1-6; D is uncertain. The CDR3 is 18 amino acids. CDR1 and CDR2 from the germline V gene are SGHRS and YFSETQ. Trimming shortened V by 0 bases and J by 0 bases, and 13 bases separated the two germline ends. CDR3: CASSLGRDRSSYNSPLHF. The CDR3 DNA reads as TGCGCCAGCAGCTTGGGGAGGGATCGAAGCTCCTATAATTCACCCCTCCACTTT.

This rearrangement joins TRBV19 to TRBJ1-1; 8 nucleotides align to TRBD1. The CDR3 has 16 residues. After removal of 6 bases from V and 6 bases from J, the junction contained 15 bases not matched to a gene. The germline gives CDR1 LNHDA, CDR2 SQIVND (reference sequence). The CDR3 spells CASRTQQGANEAEAFF. The CDR3 DNA reads as TGTGCCAGTAGAACTCAGCAGGGGGCTAACGAGGCTGAAGCTTTCTTT.

V gene TRBV6-5 combines with J gene TRBJ2-7; TRBD2 aligns across 12 bases. The length of the CDR3 is 15 residues. Germline V gene data show CDR1 as MNHEY and CDR2 as SVGAGI. V was clipped by 6 bases and J by 3 bases; unmatched bases: 6. The CDR3 nucleotides read TGTGCCAGCAGCCGACTAGCGGGAGTCATCTACGAGCAGTACTTC. Its translation is CASSRLAGVIYEQYF.

CDR3 residues: CASSRLGGYNEQFF. The CDR3 DNA is TGTGCCAGTAGTAGACTTGGTGGATACAATGAGCAGTTCTTC. This chain uses TRBV19 with TRBJ2-1; D is unclear. CDR1 LNHDA and CDR2 SQIVND come from the germline V gene (reference sequence). V shed 4 bases and J shed 4 bases, with 11 bases lying between them. This CDR3 is 14 amino acids long. Filled out from reference TRBV19 and TRBJ2-1, the complete variable domain reads DGGITQSPKYLFRKEGQNVTLSCEQNLNHDAMYWYRQDPGQGLRLIYYSQIVNDFQKGDIAEGYSVSREKKESFPLTVTSAQKNPTAFYLCASSRLGGYNEQFFGPGTRLTVL.